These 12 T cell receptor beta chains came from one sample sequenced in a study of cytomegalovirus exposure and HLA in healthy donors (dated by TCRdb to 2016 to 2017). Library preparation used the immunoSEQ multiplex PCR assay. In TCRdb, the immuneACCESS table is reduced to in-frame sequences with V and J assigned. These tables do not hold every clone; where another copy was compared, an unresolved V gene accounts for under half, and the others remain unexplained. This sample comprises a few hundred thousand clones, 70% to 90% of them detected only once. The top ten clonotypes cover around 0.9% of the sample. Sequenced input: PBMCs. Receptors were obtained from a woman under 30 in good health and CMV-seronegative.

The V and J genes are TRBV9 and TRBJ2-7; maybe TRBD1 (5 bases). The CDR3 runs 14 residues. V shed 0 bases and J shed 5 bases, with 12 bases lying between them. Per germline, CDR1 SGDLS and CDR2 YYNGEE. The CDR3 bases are TGTGCCAGCAGCGTAGGGATTCTGGGGCACGAGCAGTACTTC. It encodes CASSVGILGHEQYF.

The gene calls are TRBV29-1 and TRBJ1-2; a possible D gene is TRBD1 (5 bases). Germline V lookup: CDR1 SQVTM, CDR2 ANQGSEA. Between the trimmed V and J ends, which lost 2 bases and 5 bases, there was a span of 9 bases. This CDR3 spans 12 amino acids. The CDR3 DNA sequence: TGCAGCGTTGAACAGGGTCTTTATGGCTACACCTTC. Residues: CSVEQGLYGYTF.

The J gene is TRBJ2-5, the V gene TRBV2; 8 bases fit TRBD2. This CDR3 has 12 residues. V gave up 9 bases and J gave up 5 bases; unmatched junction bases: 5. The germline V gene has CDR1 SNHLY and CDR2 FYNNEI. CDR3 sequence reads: CARGTSSETQYF. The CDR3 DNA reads TGTGCCAGGGGGACTAGTTCGGAGACCCAGTACTTC.

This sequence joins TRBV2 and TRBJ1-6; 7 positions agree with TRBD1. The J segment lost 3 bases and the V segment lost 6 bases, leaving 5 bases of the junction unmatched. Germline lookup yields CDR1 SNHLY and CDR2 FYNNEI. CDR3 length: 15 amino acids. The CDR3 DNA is TGTGCCAGCAGCGTTGGACAGGTCTATAATTCACCCCTCCACTTT. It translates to CASSVGQVYNSPLHF.

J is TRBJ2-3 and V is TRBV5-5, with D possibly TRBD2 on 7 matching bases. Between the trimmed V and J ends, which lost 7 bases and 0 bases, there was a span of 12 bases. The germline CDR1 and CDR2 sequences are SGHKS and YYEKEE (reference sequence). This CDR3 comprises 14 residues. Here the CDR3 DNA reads TGTGCCAGCTTGGGGGGGGCGAGCACAGATACGCAGTATTTT. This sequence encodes CASLGGASTDTQYF.

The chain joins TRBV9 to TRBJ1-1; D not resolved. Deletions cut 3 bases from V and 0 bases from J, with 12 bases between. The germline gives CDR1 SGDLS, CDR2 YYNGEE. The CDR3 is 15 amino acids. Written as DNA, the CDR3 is TGTGCCAGCAGCGGGGTAGGGAGGGTGAACACTGAAGCTTTCTTT. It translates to CASSGVGRVNTEAFF.

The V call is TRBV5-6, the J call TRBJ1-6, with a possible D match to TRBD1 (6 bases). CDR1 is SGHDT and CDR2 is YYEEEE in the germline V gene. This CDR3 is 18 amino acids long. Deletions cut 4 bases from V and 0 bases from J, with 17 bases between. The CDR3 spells CASSLGQRDLSYNSPLHF. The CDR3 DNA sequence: TGTGCCAGCAGCCTAGGACAGAGAGATCTCTCCTATAATTCACCCCTCCACTTT.

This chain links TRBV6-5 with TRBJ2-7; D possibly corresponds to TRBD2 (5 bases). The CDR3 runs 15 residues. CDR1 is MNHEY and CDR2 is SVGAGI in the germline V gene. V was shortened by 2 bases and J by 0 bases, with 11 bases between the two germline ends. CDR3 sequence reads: CASSYTRGSSYEQYF. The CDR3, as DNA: TGTGCCAGCAGTTACACGCGCGGGTCCTCCTACGAGCAGTACTTC.

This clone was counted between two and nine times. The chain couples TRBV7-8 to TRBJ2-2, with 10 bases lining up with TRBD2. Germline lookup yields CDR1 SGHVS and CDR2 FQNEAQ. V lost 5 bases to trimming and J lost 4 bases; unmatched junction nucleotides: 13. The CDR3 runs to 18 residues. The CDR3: CASSHLPGLAILTGELFF. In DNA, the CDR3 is TGTGCCAGCAGCCATCTCCCGGGACTAGCGATACTCACCGGGGAGCTGTTTTTT.

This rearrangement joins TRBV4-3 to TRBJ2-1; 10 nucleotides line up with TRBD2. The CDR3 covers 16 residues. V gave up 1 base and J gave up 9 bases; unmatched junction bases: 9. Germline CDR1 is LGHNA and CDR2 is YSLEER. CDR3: CASSQVVIAGGGEQFF. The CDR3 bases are TGCGCCAGCAGCCAAGTCGTGATAGCGGGAGGTGGTGAGCAGTTCTTC.

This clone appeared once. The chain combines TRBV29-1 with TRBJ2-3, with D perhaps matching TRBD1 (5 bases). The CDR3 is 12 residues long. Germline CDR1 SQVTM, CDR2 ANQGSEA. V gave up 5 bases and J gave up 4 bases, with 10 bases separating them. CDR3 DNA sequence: TGCAGCGTTCTCAGGGCCTCAGATACGCAGTATTTT. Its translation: CSVLRASDTQYF.

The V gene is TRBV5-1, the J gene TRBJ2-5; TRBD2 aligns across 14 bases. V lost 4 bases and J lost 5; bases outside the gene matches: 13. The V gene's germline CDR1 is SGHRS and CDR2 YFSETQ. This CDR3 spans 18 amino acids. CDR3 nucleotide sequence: TGCGCCAGCAGCCTGGGGACTAGCGGGAGTTGGGCTGTGGAGACCCAGTACTTC. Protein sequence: CASSLGTSGSWAVETQYF.